The text below deals with one TCR beta chain. The antigen is not known. This entry belongs to a study of blood T cells in healthy people across ages. The study's findings and limits: TCR beta diversity per million T cells fell roughly linearly with age.

The V gene lost 0 bases and the J gene lost 8 bases, with 4 bases spanning the gap. The CDR3 is 12 residues long. Germline V lookup: CDR1 MNHEY, CDR2 SVGAGI. The authors ran a second PCR of roughly 6 to 12 cycles using a sample-barcoded 5' primer and a J-beta primer mix. TCRdb reprocessed the 5' RACE reads with MiXCR, giving one entry per CDR3 protein. The sample lists roughly 1,800,000 distinct CDR3 sequences; about 50% were seen once. The specimen sequenced was blood. The sequence derives from a woman between 40 and 55 years old in good health. The chain joins TRBV6-5 to TRBJ1-4, with D hard to call. CDR3 amino acids: CASSYSLEKLFF. DNA of the CDR3: TGTGCCAGCAGTTACTCCCTCGAAAAACTGTTTTTT.